Sequencing of this T cell receptor (beta chain) was carried out in a study of blood T cell repertoires in COVID-19. Study context: The study drew acute and convalescent COVID-19 samples from the United States, Italy and Spain.

The CDR3 sequence is 16 residues long. V lost 3 bases to trimming and J lost 4 bases; unmatched junction nucleotides: 6. Germline assignment: CDR1 LNHNV and CDR2 YYDKDF (reference sequence). Authors' methods: Estimates of nucleated cell counts were drawn from the amplification of reference gene primers. The assay was immunoSEQ multiplex PCR, and TCRdb's table has in-frame clones only and misses some. The DNA was the basis for D and trimming; V, J and clone size are from that table. The table includes 150,000 or so clones, about 90% detected once. Sample: PBMCs or T cells enriched from blood (not recorded which). This receptor was taken from a woman in her 50s who had recovered from COVID-19. The chain has TRBV15 and TRBJ2-1, with 10 nucleotides matching TRBD2. In DNA form, the CDR3 reads TGTGCCACCAGCAGGGAAGCGGGAGGGGGGTACAATGAGCAGTTCTTC. Amino acid sequence: CATSREAGGGYNEQFF.